Sequencing of this T cell receptor (beta chain) was carried out in a study of blood T cells in healthy people across ages. Per sample, at least 5.5 micrograms of total RNA were extracted. The germline gives CDR1 SGDLS, CDR2 YYNGEE. The CDR3 length is 16 residues. Trimming cost V 3 bases and J 0 bases, with 15 bases left between them. Alongside a J-beta primer mix, a sample-barcoded 5' primer served in a second PCR lasting roughly 7 to 11 cycles. TCRdb called the 5' RACE reads again in MiXCR, with one record for every CDR3 protein. This repertoire shows about 1.4 million distinct CDR3 sequences, roughly 64% found once; its top ten account for 5% to 7%.

Sequencing was done on a sample of blood. The genes are TRBV9 and TRBJ2-5; D possibly corresponds to TRBD2 (6 bases). The TCR sequence derives from a man aged 18 to 29 in good health. CDR3 region: CASSEVTGEYQETQYF. The CDR3, as DNA: TGTGCCAGCAGCGAAGTCACGGGGGAGTACCAAGAGACCCAGTACTTC.